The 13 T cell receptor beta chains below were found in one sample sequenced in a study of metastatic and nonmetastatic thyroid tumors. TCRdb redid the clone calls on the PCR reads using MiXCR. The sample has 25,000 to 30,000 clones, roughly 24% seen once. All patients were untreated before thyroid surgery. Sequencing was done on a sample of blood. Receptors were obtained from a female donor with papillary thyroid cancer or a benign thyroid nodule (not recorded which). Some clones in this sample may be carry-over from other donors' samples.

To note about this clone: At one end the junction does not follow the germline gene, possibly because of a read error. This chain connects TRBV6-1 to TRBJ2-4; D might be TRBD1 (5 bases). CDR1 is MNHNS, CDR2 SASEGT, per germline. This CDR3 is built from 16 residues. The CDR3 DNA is TGTGCCAGCAGTGAAACAGGTCGGTTAGCCAAAAACATTCATTACTTC. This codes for CASSETGRLAKNIHYF.

Here the CDR3 reads CSAYTDNEQFF. CDR3 coding DNA: TGCAGTGCTTATACTGACAATGAGCAGTTCTTC. The V call is TRBV20-1, the J call TRBJ2-1; D gene unclear. The V and J ends lost 5 bases and 5 bases respectively, with 7 bases between them. CDR3 length: 11 amino acids. Germline lookup yields CDR1 DFQATT and CDR2 SNEGSKA (reference sequence).

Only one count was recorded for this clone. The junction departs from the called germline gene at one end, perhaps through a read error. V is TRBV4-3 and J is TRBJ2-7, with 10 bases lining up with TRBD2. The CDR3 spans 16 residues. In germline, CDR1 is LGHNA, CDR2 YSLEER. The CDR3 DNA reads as TGCGCCAGCAGCCAAGATCGAAGCGGGAGGGCGGACGAACAGTACTTC. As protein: CASSQDRSGRADEQYF.

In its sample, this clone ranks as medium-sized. The CDR3 nucleotides are TGTGCCAGCAGAAACCTACAGGGGCTGAGGGATGGCTACACCTTC. Translated: CASRNLQGLRDGYTF. V is TRBV27 and J is TRBJ1-2, with 7 positions matching TRBD1. The CDR3 spans 15 residues. J gave up 6 bases and V 6 bases, and 13 bases lay outside the gene matches. Germline loops: CDR1 MNHEY, CDR2 SMNVEV (reference sequence).

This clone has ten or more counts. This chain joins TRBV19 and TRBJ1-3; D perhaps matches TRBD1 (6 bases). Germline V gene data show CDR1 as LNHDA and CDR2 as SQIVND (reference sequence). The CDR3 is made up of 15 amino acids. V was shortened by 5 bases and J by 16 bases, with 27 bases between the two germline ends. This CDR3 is CASSRSAKTSGQPYF. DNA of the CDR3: TGTGCCAGTAGTCGATCAGCCAAAACGTCTGGACAGCCTTATTTT.

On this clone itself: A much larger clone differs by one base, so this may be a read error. The CDR3 sequence is CAISYLGTLSAGAFF. The CDR3 bases are TGTGCCATCAGTTATCTCGGGACGCTTTCAGCTGGAGCTTTCTTT. This chain joins TRBV10-3 and TRBJ1-1; D is perhaps TRBD1 (5 bases). V lost 5 bases and J 10 bases, leaving 23 bases between the germline ends. Germline CDR1 reads ENHRY; CDR2 reads SYGVKD. This CDR3 is built from 15 residues.

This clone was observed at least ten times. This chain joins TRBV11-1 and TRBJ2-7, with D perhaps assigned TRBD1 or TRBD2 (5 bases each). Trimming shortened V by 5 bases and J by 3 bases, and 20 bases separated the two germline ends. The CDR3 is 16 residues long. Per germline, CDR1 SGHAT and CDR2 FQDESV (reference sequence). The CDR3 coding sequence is TGTGCCAGCAGCCCGGCTGGGACCGGTGTTAACTACGAGCAGTACTTC. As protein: CASSPAGTGVNYEQYF. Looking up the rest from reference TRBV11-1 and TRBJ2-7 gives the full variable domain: EAEVAQSPRYKITEKSQAVAFWCDPISGHATLYWYRQILGQGPELLVQFQDESVVDDSQLPKDRFSAERLKGVDSTLKIQPAELGDSAMYLCASSPAGTGVNYEQYFGPGTRLTVT.

For the CDR3, the DNA is TGTGCCAGCATCCAAGCGGGAGGGCAAGGGGAGACCCAGTACTTC. This sequence encodes CASIQAGGQGETQYF. The chain has TRBV6-2 or TRBV6-3 and TRBJ2-5; TRBD2 matches at 10 bases. The junction had 10 bases not matched to a gene; V was cut back by 7 bases and J by 5 bases. Germline loops: CDR1 MNHEY, CDR2 SVGEGT. This CDR3 spans 15 amino acids.

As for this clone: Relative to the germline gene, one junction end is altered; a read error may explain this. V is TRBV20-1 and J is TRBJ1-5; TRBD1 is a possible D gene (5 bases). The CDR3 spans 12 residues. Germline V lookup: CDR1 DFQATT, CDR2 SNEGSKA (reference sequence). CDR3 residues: CSASREGTSRNF. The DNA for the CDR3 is TGCAGTGCCAGCCGGGAGGGGACGTCCAGGAATTTT.

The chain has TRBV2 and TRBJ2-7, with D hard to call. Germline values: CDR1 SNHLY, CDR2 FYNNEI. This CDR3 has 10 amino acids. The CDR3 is CSTRRREQYV. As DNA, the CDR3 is TGTTCCACCCGAAGGCGCGAGCAGTACGTC.

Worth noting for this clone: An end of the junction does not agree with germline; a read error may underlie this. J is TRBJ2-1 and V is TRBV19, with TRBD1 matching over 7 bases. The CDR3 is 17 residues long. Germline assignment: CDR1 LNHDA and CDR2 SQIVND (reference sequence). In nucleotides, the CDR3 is TGTGCCAGTAGTATAGACGCTCCGGGACAGTGCTACAATGATCAGTTCTTC. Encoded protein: CASSIDAPGQCYNDQFF.

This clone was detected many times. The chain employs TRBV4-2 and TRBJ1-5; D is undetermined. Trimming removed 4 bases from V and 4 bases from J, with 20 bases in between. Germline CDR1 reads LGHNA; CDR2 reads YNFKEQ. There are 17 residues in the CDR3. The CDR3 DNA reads TGTGCCAGCAGCCCCTTAGGTAGTCGGCGCCTAAATCAGCCCCAGCATTTT. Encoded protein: CASSPLGSRRLNQPQHF.

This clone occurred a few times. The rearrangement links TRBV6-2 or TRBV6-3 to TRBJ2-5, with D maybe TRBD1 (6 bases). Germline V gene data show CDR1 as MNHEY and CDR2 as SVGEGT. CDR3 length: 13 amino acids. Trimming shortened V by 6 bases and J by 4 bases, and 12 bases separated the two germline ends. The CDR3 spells CASSYRVGETQYF. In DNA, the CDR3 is TGTGCCAGCAGCTACAGGGTGGGAGAGACCCAGTACTTC.